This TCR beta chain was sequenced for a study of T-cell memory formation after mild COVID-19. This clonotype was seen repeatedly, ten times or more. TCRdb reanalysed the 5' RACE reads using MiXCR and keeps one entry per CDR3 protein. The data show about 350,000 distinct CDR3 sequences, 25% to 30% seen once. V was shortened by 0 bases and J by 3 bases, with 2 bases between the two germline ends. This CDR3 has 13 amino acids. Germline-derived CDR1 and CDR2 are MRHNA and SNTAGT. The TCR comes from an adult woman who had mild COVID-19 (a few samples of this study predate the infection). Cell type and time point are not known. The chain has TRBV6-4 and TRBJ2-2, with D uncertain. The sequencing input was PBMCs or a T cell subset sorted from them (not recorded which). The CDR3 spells CASSDSDTGELFF. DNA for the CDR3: TGTGCCAGCAGTGACTCGGACACCGGGGAGCTGTTTTTT.